The 28 T cell receptor beta chains listed next were all sequenced from one sample in a study of CD4 T cells in relation to SARS-CoV-2 and coronaviruses. The table came from immunoSEQ multiplex PCR; TCRdb's copy has only in-frame clones and leaves some out. The sample contains approximately 20,000 clones, approximately 84% of which appear only once. Unexposed donor CD4+ T cells date from about 2011-2018, before the COVID-19 pandemic. Isolation of CD4+ T cells took place after approximately eleven days in culture. No antigens are known for them. Material for sequencing was CD4+ T cells from PBMCs, cultured in vitro. Source of these receptors: a human donor in good health.

This clone showed up just once. The chain is built from TRBV24-1 and TRBJ2-5, with D perhaps matching TRBD2 (6 bases). The CDR3 is 13 residues long. V dropped 10 bases and J dropped 2 bases, with 13 bases sitting between them. Germline V gene lookup returns CDR1 KGHDR and CDR2 SFDVKD. CDR3 residues: CATRRGPQETQYF. The CDR3 coding sequence is TGTGCCACTCGGCGGGGCCCGCAAGAGACCCAGTACTTC.

This clone turned up a few times. CDR3 nucleotides: TGTGCCAGCAGCTTGGTGAAGGGGGCTCTTTCCTATAATTCACCCCTCCACTTT. This sequence encodes CASSLVKGALSYNSPLHF. The gene calls are TRBV5-4 and TRBJ1-6; TRBD1 matches 7 bases. The CDR3 runs to 18 residues. CDR1 and CDR2 from the germline V gene are SGHNT and YYREEE (reference sequence). V was pared by 0 bases and J by 1 base, with 7 bases of the junction left unmatched.

The chain links TRBV5-1 to TRBJ2-6, with a possible D match to TRBD2 (6 bases). The CDR3 consists of 15 residues. Trimming removed 4 bases at V and 2 bases at J, with 10 bases between. CDR1 and CDR2 (germline): SGHRS, YFSETQ. DNA of the CDR3: TGCGCCAGCAGCCCGCCGGGGGCTGGGGCCAACGTCCTGACTTTC. The encoded protein is CASSPPGAGANVLTF.

The rearrangement joins TRBV24-1 to TRBJ1-2; D is uncertain. With 3 bases removed from V and 12 bases from J, the gap between germline ends came to 22 bases. Per the germline V gene, CDR1 is KGHDR and CDR2 is SFDVKD. The CDR3 contains 15 residues. Written as DNA, the CDR3 is TGTGCCACCAGTGATCGATTAGGCCCCAAATCTGGTAACACCTTC. Encoded protein: CATSDRLGPKSGNTF.

This clone was seen only once. V is TRBV14 and J is TRBJ2-5, with D uncertain. CDR3 length: 13 residues. Trimming shortened V by 3 bases and J by 1 base, and 6 bases separated the two germline ends. The germline gives CDR1 SGHDN, CDR2 FVKESK. The CDR3 protein is CASSQGSQETQYF. The CDR3 nucleotides are TGTGCCAGCAGCCAGGGCAGCCAAGAGACCCAGTACTTC.

V is TRBV10-1 and J is TRBJ1-1, with D unclear. The CDR3 is 15 residues long. The germline V gene has CDR1 WNHNN and CDR2 SYGVQD (reference sequence). Trimming left V 3 bases short and J 7 bases short, with 18 bases between. CDR3 residues: CASSEVFRGVGEAFF. The CDR3 coding sequence is TGCGCCAGCAGTGAAGTATTTCGGGGTGTCGGTGAAGCTTTCTTT.

This clone was observed a handful of times. The V call is TRBV2, the J call TRBJ1-5; TRBD1 matches 9 bases. Germline CDR1 SNHLY, CDR2 FYNNEI. Trimming removed 3 bases from V and 2 bases from J; junction bases left unmatched: 2. This CDR3 has 15 residues. DNA for the CDR3: TGTGCCAGCAGTGATCGGACAGGGGGCAATCAGCCCCAGCATTTT. Amino acids: CASSDRTGGNQPQHF.

This chain joins TRBV5-1 and TRBJ2-7, with 7 nucleotides matching TRBD2. The V and J ends lost 0 bases and 7 bases, in that order; junction bases with no gene match: 16. The CDR3 consists of 17 residues. Looked up from germline, CDR1 is SGHRS and CDR2 is YFSETQ. CDR3 region: CASSLGRRAAGYQEQYF. CDR3 in DNA: TGCGCCAGCAGCTTGGGTCGCCGGGCAGCGGGATATCAAGAGCAGTACTTC.

V gene TRBV9 combines with J gene TRBJ2-3; a possible D gene is TRBD1 (6 bases). The CDR3 totals 14 residues. Germline V lookup: CDR1 SGDLS, CDR2 YYNGEE. Trimming shortened V by 4 bases and J by 5 bases, and 14 bases separated the two germline ends. CDR3: CASSPQTGRDTQYF. The CDR3 nucleotides read TGTGCCAGCAGCCCCCAAACAGGGAGAGATACGCAGTATTTT.

The chain couples TRBV10-2 to TRBJ1-2, with a tentative D call TRBD1 (5 bases). Germline CDR1 and CDR2: WSHSY and SAAADI. The V end lost 8 bases, the J end lost 2 bases, and 18 bases lay between the germline ends. CDR3 length: 15 amino acids. The chain's CDR3 is CASFGGWTANYGYTF. CDR3 sequence (DNA): TGCGCCAGCTTTGGGGGTTGGACGGCAAACTATGGCTACACCTTC.

The V and J genes are TRBV30 and TRBJ1-1; 9 bases map to TRBD1. V shed 0 bases, J shed 4 bases, and the junction held 9 bases outside the gene matches. This CDR3 has 16 residues. CDR1 is GTSNPN and CDR2 is SVGIG in the germline V gene (reference sequence). The CDR3 coding sequence is TGTGCCTGGAGTGTAGTGGGGACAGGGTTTTTCACTGAAGCTTTCTTT. Translated, it gives CAWSVVGTGFFTEAFF. The entire variable domain, with the rest obtained from reference TRBV30 and TRBJ1-1, is as follows: SQTIHQWPATLVQPVGSPLSLECTVEGTSNPNLYWYRQAAGRGLQLLFYSVGIGQISSEVPQNLSASRPQDRQFILSSKKLLLSDSGFYLCAWSVVGTGFFTEAFFGQGTRLTVV.

This clone was detected only a few times. The chain links TRBV20-1 to TRBJ2-7; unclear D gene. The CDR3 sequence is 11 residues long. CDR1 is DFQATT, CDR2 SNEGSKA, per germline (reference sequence). The germline V and J ends were trimmed by 3 bases and 6 bases, with 9 bases remaining between them. DNA for the CDR3: TGCAGTGCTAGGAAAATCGGCGAGCAGTACTTC. Amino acids: CSARKIGEQYF.

V and J are TRBV10-2 and TRBJ2-3, with D unresolved. V shed 2 bases and J shed 2 bases, with 5 bases lying between them. The CDR3 is 13 amino acids. Per the germline V gene, CDR1 is WSHSY and CDR2 is SAAADI. CDR3 coding DNA: TGCGCCAGCAGTGAGAAGAACACAGATACGCAGTATTTT. Its protein is CASSEKNTDTQYF.

The chain recombines TRBV10-3 with TRBJ2-3; D remains ambiguous. This CDR3 is built from 13 residues. Trimming shortened V by 3 bases and J by 2 bases, and 6 bases separated the two germline ends. Per germline, CDR1 ENHRY and CDR2 SYGVKD. DNA for the CDR3: TGTGCCATCAGTGACAGAGACACAGATACGCAGTATTTT. Translation: CAISDRDTDTQYF.

The chain joins TRBV14 to TRBJ1-2; 9 bases are shared with TRBD1. The CDR3 covers 15 residues. With 2 bases clipped from V and 4 bases from J, the junction kept 5 bases outside the gene matches. Germline CDR1 SGHDN, CDR2 FVKESK. The CDR3, as DNA: TGTGCCAGCAGCCAACCCGGGACAGGGATCTATGGCTACACCTTC. This sequence encodes CASSQPGTGIYGYTF.

The gene calls are TRBV12-3 or TRBV12-4 and TRBJ2-1, with D unresolved. The CDR3 runs to 13 residues. Trimming pared 3 bases from V and 10 bases from J, leaving 13 bases between. This chain's CDR3 is CASSFGPPREQFF. In DNA, the CDR3 is TGTGCCAGCAGTTTCGGGCCGCCTCGGGAGCAGTTCTTC.

This clone was counted only a few times. The chain recombines TRBV12-1 with TRBJ1-5; TRBD1 was called by the table and not checked on the DNA. TRBV12-1 is designated a pseudogene. This CDR3 has 17 amino acids. CDR3 sequence: CASPGSQGFIGNQPQHF. CDR3 nucleotide sequence: TGTGCCAGCCCCGGGTCTCAGGGGTTTATAGGCAATCAGCCCCAGCATTTT.

The chain joins TRBV20-1 to TRBJ1-1, with D possibly matching TRBD1 (6 bases). The germline V gene has CDR1 DFQATT and CDR2 SNEGSKA (reference sequence). The CDR3 is 15 amino acids. V shed 3 bases and J shed 0 bases, with 14 bases lying between them. CDR3 nucleotide sequence: TGCAGTGCTAGTCCCACAGGGTTAATGAACACTGAAGCTTTCTTT. This codes for CSASPTGLMNTEAFF.

The V call is TRBV10-3, the J call TRBJ1-2, with D unresolved. From germline, CDR1 is ENHRY and CDR2 SYGVKD. Trimming cost V 3 bases and J 7 bases, with 12 bases left between them. This CDR3 is 13 amino acids long. CDR3: CAISEGEGSGYTF. CDR3 in DNA: TGTGCCATCAGTGAAGGAGAGGGAAGTGGCTACACCTTC.

The rearrangement joins TRBV25-1 to TRBJ2-1, with TRBD2 matching 8 bases. The CDR3 extends over 12 amino acids. J was trimmed by 12 bases and V by 6 bases; bases with no gene match: 7. Germline CDR1 is MGHDK and CDR2 is SYGVNS. The CDR3 is CASRPGLAAQFF. CDR3 sequence (DNA): TGTGCCAGCAGGCCCGGACTAGCTGCGCAGTTCTTC.

J is TRBJ1-1 and V is TRBV12-3 or TRBV12-4; D might be TRBD1 (5 bases). This CDR3 region has 12 residues. V shed 3 bases and J shed 12 bases, with 14 bases lying between them. CDR3 nucleotides: TGTGCCAGCAGTTTTGGCCCCAGGGTCCCTTTCTTT. Its translation is CASSFGPRVPFF.

The gene calls are TRBV12-3 or TRBV12-4 and TRBJ1-3; D gene unclear. This CDR3 comprises 12 residues. V was cut by 6 bases and J by 7 bases, with 10 bases left in between. The CDR3 loop reads CASSTDGNTIYF. CDR3 nucleotide sequence: TGTGCCAGCAGCACCGATGGGAACACCATATATTTT.

The chain recombines TRBV5-1 with TRBJ2-2, with D possibly TRBD1 on 5 matching bases. The CDR3 spans 16 residues. Per germline, CDR1 SGHRS and CDR2 YFSETQ. V was trimmed by 2 bases and J by 7 bases, leaving 18 bases between them. The CDR3 nucleotides are TGCGCCAGCAGCTTCCGTAGTGGGGCGTCGAACGGGGAGCTGTTTTTT. Translating it yields CASSFRSGASNGELFF.

The chain recombines TRBV7-3 with TRBJ2-3; 8 bases agree with TRBD1. V shed 3 bases, J shed 5 bases, and the junction held 7 bases outside the gene matches. Germline values: CDR1 SGHTA, CDR2 FQGTGA. The CDR3 runs to 15 residues. The CDR3 sequence is CASSFRTGRQDTQYF. The CDR3 DNA reads as TGTGCCAGCAGCTTTCGGACAGGGAGGCAAGATACGCAGTATTTT.

V usage is TRBV19 and J usage is TRBJ2-5, with 11 bases aligning to TRBD2. The J segment lost 4 bases and the V segment lost 5 bases, leaving 3 bases of the junction unmatched. This CDR3 has 14 amino acids. The germline V gene has CDR1 LNHDA and CDR2 SQIVND (reference sequence). CDR3 in DNA: TGTGCCAGTAGTCCCGGGACTAGCGGAGAGACCCAGTACTTC. This translates into CASSPGTSGETQYF. Combining the CDR3 with reference TRBV19 and TRBJ2-5 gives the whole variable domain DGGITQSPKYLFRKEGQNVTLSCEQNLNHDAMYWYRQDPGQGLRLIYYSQIVNDFQKGDIAEGYSVSREKKESFPLTVTSAQKNPTAFYLCASSPGTSGETQYFGPGTRLLVL.

This clone was observed a few times. DNA of the CDR3: TGTGCCAGCAGCCAAGATCTTGCTCAGCCCCAGCATTTT. It is translated as CASSQDLAQPQHF. The rearrangement joins TRBV3-1 (or the pseudogene TRBV3-2) to TRBJ1-5, with no clear D. Germline V gene lookup returns CDR1 LGHDT and CDR2 YNNKEL (reference sequence). V shed 0 bases and J shed 6 bases, with 6 bases lying between them. This CDR3 region has 13 residues.

The rearrangement links TRBV2 to TRBJ1-2; 7 bases fit TRBD1. The CDR3 spans 14 residues. Trimming at V came to 3 bases and at J to 8 bases, leaving 9 bases not matched to a gene. Germline loops: CDR1 SNHLY, CDR2 FYNNEI. The CDR3 DNA is TGTGCCAGCAGTGATTTTGAGGGGGCGCAGGGCTACACCTTC. Translation gives CASSDFEGAQGYTF. The variable domain in full, with the rest retrieved from reference TRBV2 and TRBJ1-2, is EPEVTQTPSHQVTQMGQEVILRCVPISNHLYFYWYRQILGQKVEFLVSFYNNEISEKSEIFDDQFSVERPDGSNFTLKIRSTKLEDSAMYFCASSDFEGAQGYTFGSGTRLTVV.

The chain joins TRBV6-5 to TRBJ1-6; 9 bases are shared with TRBD1. Germline CDR1 and CDR2: MNHEY and SVGAGI. The CDR3 totals 14 residues. V lost 6 bases to trimming and J lost 7 bases; unmatched junction nucleotides: 4. The CDR3, as DNA: TGTGCCAGCAGAGGACAGGGGTGGAATTCACCCCTCCACTTT. Amino acid sequence: CASRGQGWNSPLHF.